This TCR beta chain was identified during a study of vaccination and CD4 T cells after COVID-19. Study as a whole: Blood was drawn a median around 74 days post second dose, range 14 to 241.

The CDR3 extends over 17 amino acids. V lost 0 bases and J lost 2; bases outside the gene matches: 6. CDR1 and CDR2 (germline): MNHEY, SVGAGI. Study-wide results and limits: Analysis of convalescent patients found that 304 of 307 vaccine-specific clones were spike mono-reactive. The median SARS-CoV-2-reactive clonotype number increased from around 21 to 38, without statistical significance.

The assay that was used to sequence DNA from cultured CD4+ T cells was the Oncomine TCR Beta short-read assay. Each CDR3 protein gets one entry after TCRdb re-called the PCR reads with MiXCR. The sample has several thousand distinct CDR3 sequences, 45% to 60% seen once. About this clonotype itself: The antigen is not known.

Treatment: approximately nine-day PBMC culture with coronavirus spike peptide pools or control peptides (ViraFEST assay). The source material was CD4+ T cells from blood, cultured in vitro. The origin of this receptor is a human donor who had recovered from COVID-19. This sequence joins TRBV6-5 and TRBJ2-5; TRBD2 agrees at 10 bases. This chain's CDR3 is CASSYSRLAGEQETQYF. The CDR3 nucleotides read TGTGCCAGCAGTTACTCCAGGCTAGCGGGAGAGCAAGAGACCCAGTACTTC.